These 11 T cell receptor beta chains share one sample of origin, sequenced in a study of blood T cell repertoires in COVID-19. TCRdb's table, derived via immunoSEQ multiplex PCR, lists solely in-frame clones and lacks some. Among about 110,000 clones, about four fifths were seen once, and the ten largest hold over 35%. Specimen: peripheral blood. These receptors were collected from a man older than 75 with acute or convalescent COVID-19.

This sequence joins TRBV3-1 (or the pseudogene TRBV3-2) and TRBJ1-4, with 9 bases identical to TRBD1. CDR3 size: 14 residues. V shed 3 bases, J shed 8 bases, and the junction held 4 bases outside the gene matches. Looked up from germline, CDR1 is LGHDT and CDR2 is YNNKEL (reference sequence). The CDR3 protein is CASSQGQGGEKLFF. The CDR3 DNA sequence: TGTGCCAGCAGCCAGGGACAGGGCGGGGAAAAACTGTTTTTT.

The rearrangement joins TRBV7-8 to TRBJ2-7; 7 nucleotides match TRBD1. The CDR3 runs to 14 residues. CDR1 is SGHVS, CDR2 FQNEAQ, per germline. V gave up 3 bases and J gave up 3 bases; unmatched junction bases: 5. CDR3 amino acids: CASSFNRDSYEQYF. CDR3 sequence (DNA): TGTGCCAGCAGCTTTAACCGGGACAGCTACGAGCAGTACTTC.

The chain combines TRBV2 with TRBJ2-7; no definite D call. V lost 5 bases to trimming and J lost 2 bases, with 7 bases between them. Germline-derived CDR1 and CDR2 are SNHLY and FYNNEI. CDR3 length equals 12 residues. The DNA of the CDR3 is TGTGCCAGCAGTTTTACAGCCTACGAGCAGTACTTC. This codes for CASSFTAYEQYF.

This clone has just one count. V gene TRBV5-4 combines with J gene TRBJ2-5, with D possibly matching TRBD1 (6 bases). Trimming removed 0 bases from V and 1 base from J, with 10 bases in between. The CDR3 totals 15 residues. Germline CDR1 reads SGHNT; CDR2 reads YYREEE (reference sequence). The CDR3 is CASSLGGQLQETQYF. The CDR3 DNA sequence: TGTGCCAGCAGCTTGGGCGGACAGCTCCAAGAGACCCAGTACTTC.

The genes are TRBV5-6 and TRBJ2-2; 8 bases align to TRBD1. From germline, CDR1 is SGHDT and CDR2 YYEEEE. The junction had 3 bases not matched to a gene; V was cut back by 4 bases and J by 1 base. This CDR3 is 15 amino acids long. The CDR3 spells CASSKTGENTGELFF. CDR3 coding DNA: TGTGCCAGCAGCAAGACAGGGGAGAACACCGGGGAGCTGTTTTTT.

The gene calls are TRBV28 and TRBJ2-1; 8 nucleotides align to TRBD2. From germline, CDR1 is MDHEN and CDR2 SYDVKM. There are 19 residues in the CDR3. The V and J ends lost 3 bases and 4 bases, in that order; junction bases with no gene match: 17. CDR3 DNA sequence: TGTGCCAGCAGTTTTGACCCCGCCGGGGCGGGAGGTCCTTACAATGAGCAGTTCTTC. Its translation: CASSFDPAGAGGPYNEQFF.

The chain uses TRBV7-9 and TRBJ1-4; 8 bases are a match to TRBD1. From germline, CDR1 is SEHNR and CDR2 FQNEAQ (reference sequence). The CDR3 sequence is 17 residues long. V was pared by 5 bases and J by 1 base, with 9 bases of the junction left unmatched. The CDR3 sequence is CASSGLDRARTNEKLFF. In DNA, the CDR3 is TGTGCCAGCAGCGGTCTGGACAGGGCGAGAACTAATGAAAAACTGTTTTTT.

The chain recombines TRBV7-3 with TRBJ1-2, with 7 bases matching TRBD1. J gave up 7 bases and V 5 bases, and 4 bases lay outside the gene matches. The CDR3 has 12 amino acids. CDR1 SGHTA and CDR2 FQGTGA come from the germline V gene. CDR3 coding DNA: TGTGCCAGCAGCCCTGACAGGGTTGGCTACACCTTC. This gives the protein CASSPDRVGYTF. Based on the CDR3 plus reference TRBV7-3 and TRBJ1-2, the full variable domain is GAGVSQTPSNKVTEKGKYVELRCDPISGHTALYWYRQSLGQGPEFLIYFQGTGAADDSGLPNDRFFAVRPEGSVSTLKIQRTERGDSAVYLCASSPDRVGYTFGSGTRLTVV.

The chain couples TRBV11-2 to TRBJ2-7; 8 nucleotides line up with TRBD1. Trimming took 7 bases from V and 1 from J; bases not matched to a gene: 6. Germline assignment: CDR1 SGHAT and CDR2 FQNNGV. The CDR3 is 14 amino acids. Here the CDR3 DNA reads TGTGCCAGCAACCTCGGGACAGGTTCCTACGAGCAGTACTTC. Its protein product is CASNLGTGSYEQYF.

This chain connects TRBV19 to TRBJ2-7, with 9 bases matching TRBD1. V trimming: 3 bases; J trimming: 6 bases; junction bases outside the gene matches: 9. From germline, CDR1 is LNHDA and CDR2 SQIVND (reference sequence). The CDR3 has 15 amino acids. The CDR3 DNA is TGTGCCAGTAGTATTGCGGGACAGGGTAAATTCGAGCAGTACTTC. Translation gives CASSIAGQGKFEQYF.

This chain uses TRBV5-1 with TRBJ1-2; a possible D gene is TRBD1 (6 bases). Germline CDR1 reads SGHRS; CDR2 reads YFSETQ. The CDR3 runs to 14 residues. V lost 0 bases, J lost 7 bases, and 13 bases lay in between. The CDR3 DNA reads as TGCGCCAGCAGCTTGGATACAGGGTTCATTGGCTACACCTTC. Its translation is CASSLDTGFIGYTF. The complete variable domain, with remaining parts taken from reference TRBV5-1 and TRBJ1-2, reads KAGVTQTPRYLIKTRGQQVTLSCSPISGHRSVSWYQQTPGQGLQFLFEYFSETQRNKGNFPGRFSGRQFSNSRSEMNVSTLELGDSALYLCASSLDTGFIGYTFGSGTRLTVV.